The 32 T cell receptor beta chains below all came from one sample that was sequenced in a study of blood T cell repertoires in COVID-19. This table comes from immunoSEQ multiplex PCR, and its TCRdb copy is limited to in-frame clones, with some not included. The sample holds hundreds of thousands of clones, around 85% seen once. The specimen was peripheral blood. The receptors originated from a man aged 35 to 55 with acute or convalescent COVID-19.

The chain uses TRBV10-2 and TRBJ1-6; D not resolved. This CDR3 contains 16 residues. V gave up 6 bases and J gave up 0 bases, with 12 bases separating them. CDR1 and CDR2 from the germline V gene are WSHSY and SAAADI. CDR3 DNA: TGCGCCAGCAGCCTTTCGGGAAGCTCCTATAATTCACCCCTCCACTTT. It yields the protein CASSLSGSSYNSPLHF.

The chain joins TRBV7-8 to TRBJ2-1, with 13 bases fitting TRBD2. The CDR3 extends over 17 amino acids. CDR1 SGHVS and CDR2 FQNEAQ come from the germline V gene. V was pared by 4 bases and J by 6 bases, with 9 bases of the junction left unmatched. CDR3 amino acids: CASSSRTSGRGPNEQFF. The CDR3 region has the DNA TGTGCCAGCAGCTCCCGGACTAGCGGGAGAGGCCCCAATGAGCAGTTCTTC.

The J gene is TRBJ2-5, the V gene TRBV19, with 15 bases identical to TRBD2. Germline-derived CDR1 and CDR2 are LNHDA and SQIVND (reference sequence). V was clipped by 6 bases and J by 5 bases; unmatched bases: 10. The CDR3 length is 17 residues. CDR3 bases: TGTGCCAGTAGAGCAGGGACTAGCGGGGGGATCGGGGAGACCCAGTACTTC. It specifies CASRAGTSGGIGETQYF.

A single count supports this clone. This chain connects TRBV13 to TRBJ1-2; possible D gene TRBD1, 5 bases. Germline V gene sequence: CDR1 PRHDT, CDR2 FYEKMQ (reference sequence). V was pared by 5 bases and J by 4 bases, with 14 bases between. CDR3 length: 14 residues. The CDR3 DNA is TGTGCCAGCAGCGCCCTTACAGGCTTCTATGGCTACACCTTC. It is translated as CASSALTGFYGYTF.

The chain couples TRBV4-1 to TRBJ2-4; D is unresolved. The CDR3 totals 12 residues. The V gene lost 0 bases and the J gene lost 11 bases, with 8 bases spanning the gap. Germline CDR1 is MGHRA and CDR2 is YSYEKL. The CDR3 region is CASSQDRSFQYF. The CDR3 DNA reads TGCGCCAGCAGCCAAGATAGGAGTTTTCAGTACTTC.

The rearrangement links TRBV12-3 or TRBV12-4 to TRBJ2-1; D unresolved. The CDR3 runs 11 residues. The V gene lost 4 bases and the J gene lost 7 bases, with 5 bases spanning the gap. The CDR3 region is CASSSPNEQFF. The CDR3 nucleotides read TGTGCCAGCAGTTCCCCAAATGAGCAGTTCTTC.

CDR3 in amino acids: CASSFGQGNHEQYF. The CDR3 region has the DNA TGTGCCAGCAGCTTCGGACAGGGAAACCACGAGCAGTACTTC. The chain is built from TRBV7-9 and TRBJ2-7; 8 bases agree with TRBD1. CDR1 SEHNR and CDR2 FQNEAQ come from the germline V gene (reference sequence). There are 14 residues in the CDR3. J was trimmed by 5 bases and V by 3 bases; bases with no gene match: 6.

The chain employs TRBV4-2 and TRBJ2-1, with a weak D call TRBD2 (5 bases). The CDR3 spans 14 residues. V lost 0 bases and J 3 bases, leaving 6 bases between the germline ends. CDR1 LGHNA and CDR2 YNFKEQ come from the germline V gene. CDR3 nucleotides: TGTGCCAGCAGCCAAGAAGGACTCTACAATGAGCAGTTCTTC. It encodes CASSQEGLYNEQFF.

This chain's CDR3 is CASSRGSQPQHF. The CDR3 DNA sequence: TGTGCCAGCAGCAGGGGAAGTCAGCCCCAGCATTTT. The rearrangement uses TRBV12-3 or TRBV12-4 and TRBJ1-5, with D perhaps matching TRBD1 (6 bases). The CDR3 runs to 12 residues. Trimming took off 6 bases at V and 6 bases at J, with 9 bases between the two ends.

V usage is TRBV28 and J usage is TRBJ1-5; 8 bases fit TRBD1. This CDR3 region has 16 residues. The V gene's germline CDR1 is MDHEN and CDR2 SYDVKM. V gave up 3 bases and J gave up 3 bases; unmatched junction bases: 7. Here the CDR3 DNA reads TGTGCCAGCAGTTTTCCCGGGACAGGATTCAATCAGCCCCAGCATTTT. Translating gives CASSFPGTGFNQPQHF.

In DNA form, the CDR3 reads TGTGCCAGCAGCTTAGTGGGTACAGTGAGGGTGAACACTGAAGCTTTCTTT. Its protein is CASSLVGTVRVNTEAFF. The chain recombines TRBV7-8 with TRBJ1-1, with D uncertain. The CDR3 sequence is 17 residues long. V lost 1 base, J lost 0 bases, and 15 bases lay in between. CDR1 is SGHVS, CDR2 FQNEAQ, per germline.

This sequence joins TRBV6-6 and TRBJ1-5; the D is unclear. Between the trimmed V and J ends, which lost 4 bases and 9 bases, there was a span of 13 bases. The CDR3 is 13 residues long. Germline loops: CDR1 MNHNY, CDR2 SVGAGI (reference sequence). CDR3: CASSLREDLPQHF. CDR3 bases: TGTGCCAGCAGTTTACGCGAAGACTTGCCCCAGCATTTT.

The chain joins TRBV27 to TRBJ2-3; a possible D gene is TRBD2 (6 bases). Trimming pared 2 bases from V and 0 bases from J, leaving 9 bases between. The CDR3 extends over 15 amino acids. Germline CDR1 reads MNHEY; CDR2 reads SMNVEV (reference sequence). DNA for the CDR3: TGTGCCAGCAGTTTAGCGGGGTTTAGCACAGATACGCAGTATTTT. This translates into CASSLAGFSTDTQYF.

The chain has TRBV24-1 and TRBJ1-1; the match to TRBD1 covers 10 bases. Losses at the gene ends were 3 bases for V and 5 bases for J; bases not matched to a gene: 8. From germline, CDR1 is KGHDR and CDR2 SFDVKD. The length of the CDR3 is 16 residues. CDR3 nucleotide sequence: TGTGCCACCAGTGATCTGACAGGGGGCGCCGGGACTGAAGCTTTCTTT. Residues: CATSDLTGGAGTEAFF.

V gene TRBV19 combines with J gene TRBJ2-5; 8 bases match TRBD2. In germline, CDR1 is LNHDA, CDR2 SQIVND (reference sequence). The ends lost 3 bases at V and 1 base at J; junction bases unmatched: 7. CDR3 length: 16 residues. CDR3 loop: CASSIRGGRIQETQYF. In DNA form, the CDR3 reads TGTGCCAGTAGTATTCGGGGGGGACGGATCCAAGAGACCCAGTACTTC.

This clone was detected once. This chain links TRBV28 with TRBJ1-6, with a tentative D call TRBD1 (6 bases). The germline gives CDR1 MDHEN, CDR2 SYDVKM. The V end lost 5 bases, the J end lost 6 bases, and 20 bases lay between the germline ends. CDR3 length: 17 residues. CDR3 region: CASSPPQGPLSNSPLHF. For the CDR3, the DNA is TGTGCCAGCAGTCCCCCGCAGGGGCCCCTTAGTAATTCACCCCTCCACTTT.

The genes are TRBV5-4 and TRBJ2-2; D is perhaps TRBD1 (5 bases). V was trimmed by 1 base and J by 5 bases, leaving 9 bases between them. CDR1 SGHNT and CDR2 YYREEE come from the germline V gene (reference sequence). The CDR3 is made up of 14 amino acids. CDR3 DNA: TGTGCCAGCAGCTTGAGGGGAATAACCGGGGAGCTGTTTTTT. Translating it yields CASSLRGITGELFF.

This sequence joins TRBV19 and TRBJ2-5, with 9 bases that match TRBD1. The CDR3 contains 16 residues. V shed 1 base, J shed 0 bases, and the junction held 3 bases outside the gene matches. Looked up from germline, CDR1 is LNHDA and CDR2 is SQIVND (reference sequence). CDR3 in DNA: TGTGCCAGTAGTATAGGAGACAGGGGGAACCAAGAGACCCAGTACTTC. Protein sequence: CASSIGDRGNQETQYF.

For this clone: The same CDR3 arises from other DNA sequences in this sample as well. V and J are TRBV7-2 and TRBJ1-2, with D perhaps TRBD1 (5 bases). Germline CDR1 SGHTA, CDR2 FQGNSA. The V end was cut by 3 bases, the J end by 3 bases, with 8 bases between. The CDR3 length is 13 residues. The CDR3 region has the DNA TGTGCCAGCAGCTTTGACAGAGACTATGGCTACACCTTC. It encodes CASSFDRDYGYTF.

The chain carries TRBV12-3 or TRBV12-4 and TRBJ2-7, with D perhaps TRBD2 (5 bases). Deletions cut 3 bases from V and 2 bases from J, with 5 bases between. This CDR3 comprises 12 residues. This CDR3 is CASSFGTYEQYF. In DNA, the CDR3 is TGTGCCAGCAGTTTCGGGACCTACGAGCAGTACTTC.

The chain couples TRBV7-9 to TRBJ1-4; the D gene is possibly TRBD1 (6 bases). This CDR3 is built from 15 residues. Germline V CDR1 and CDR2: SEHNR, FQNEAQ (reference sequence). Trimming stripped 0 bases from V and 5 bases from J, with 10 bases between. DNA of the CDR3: TGTGCCAGCAGCTTAGCCCTGACAGGCAATGAAAAACTGTTTTTT. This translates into CASSLALTGNEKLFF.

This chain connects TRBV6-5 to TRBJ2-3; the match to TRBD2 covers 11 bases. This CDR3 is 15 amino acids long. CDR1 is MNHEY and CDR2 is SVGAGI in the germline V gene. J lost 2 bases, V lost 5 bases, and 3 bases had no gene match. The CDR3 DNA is TGTGCCAGCAGTCAGACTAGCGGGATCACAGATACGCAGTATTTT. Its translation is CASSQTSGITDTQYF.

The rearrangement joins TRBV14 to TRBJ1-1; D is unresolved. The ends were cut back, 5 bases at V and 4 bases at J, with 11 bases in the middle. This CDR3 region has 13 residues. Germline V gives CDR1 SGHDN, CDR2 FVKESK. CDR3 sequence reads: CASSAVWATEAFF. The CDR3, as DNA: TGTGCCAGCAGCGCAGTGTGGGCCACTGAAGCTTTCTTT.

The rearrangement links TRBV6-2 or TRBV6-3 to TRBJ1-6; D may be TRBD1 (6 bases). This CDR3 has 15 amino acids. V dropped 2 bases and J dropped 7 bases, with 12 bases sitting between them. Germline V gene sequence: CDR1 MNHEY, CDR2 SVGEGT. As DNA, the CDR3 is TGTGCCAGCAGTTACGGGGGACAAGCCAATTCACCCCTCCACTTT. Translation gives CASSYGGQANSPLHF.

As DNA, the CDR3 is TGTGCCACCCAACGGGAAGGGTCCCCCTACGAGCAGTACTTC. It encodes CATQREGSPYEQYF. The chain joins TRBV19 to TRBJ2-7, with D possibly matching TRBD2 (5 bases). V was cut by 10 bases and J by 2 bases, with 18 bases left in between. The CDR3 contains 14 residues. Germline values: CDR1 LNHDA, CDR2 SQIVND (reference sequence).

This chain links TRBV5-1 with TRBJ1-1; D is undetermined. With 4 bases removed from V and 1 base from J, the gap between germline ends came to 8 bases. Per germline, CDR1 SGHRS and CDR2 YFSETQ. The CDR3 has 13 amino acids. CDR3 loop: CASSIQPNTEAFF. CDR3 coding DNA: TGCGCCAGCAGCATACAGCCGAACACTGAAGCTTTCTTT.

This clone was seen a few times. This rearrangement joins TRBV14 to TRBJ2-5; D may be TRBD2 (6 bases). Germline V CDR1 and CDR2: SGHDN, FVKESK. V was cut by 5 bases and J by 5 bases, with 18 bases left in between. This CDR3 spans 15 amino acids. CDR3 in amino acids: CASSLILDYYETQYF. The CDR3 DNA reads TGTGCCAGCAGCTTAATTTTGGACTATTATGAGACCCAGTACTTC.

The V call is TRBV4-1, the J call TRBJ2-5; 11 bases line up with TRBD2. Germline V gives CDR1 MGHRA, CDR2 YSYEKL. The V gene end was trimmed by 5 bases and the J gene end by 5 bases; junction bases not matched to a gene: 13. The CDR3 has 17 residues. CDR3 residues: CASSIRLAGKFGETQYF. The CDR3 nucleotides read TGCGCCAGCAGCATACGACTAGCGGGAAAATTCGGGGAGACCCAGTACTTC.

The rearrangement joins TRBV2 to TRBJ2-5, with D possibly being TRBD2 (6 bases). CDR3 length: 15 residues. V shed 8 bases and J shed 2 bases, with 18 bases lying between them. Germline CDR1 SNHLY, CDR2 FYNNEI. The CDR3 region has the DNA TGTGCCAGCCGGAGGTCGCGACTAGAACAAGAGACCCAGTACTTC. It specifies CASRRSRLEQETQYF.

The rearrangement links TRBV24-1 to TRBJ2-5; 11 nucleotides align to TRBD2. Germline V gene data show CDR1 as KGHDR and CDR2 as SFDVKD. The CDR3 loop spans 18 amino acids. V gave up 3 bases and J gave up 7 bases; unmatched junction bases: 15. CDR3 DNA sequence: TGTGCCACCAGTGATCCCCGAGCGGGACTAGCGGCCCCAGGGACCCAGTACTTC. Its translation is CATSDPRAGLAAPGTQYF.

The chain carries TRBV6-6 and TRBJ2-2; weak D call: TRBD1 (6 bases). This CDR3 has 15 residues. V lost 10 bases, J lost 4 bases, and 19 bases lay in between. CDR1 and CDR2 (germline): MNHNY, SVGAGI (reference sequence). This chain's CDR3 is CATKGQGSSTGELFF. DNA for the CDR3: TGTGCCACCAAGGGGCAGGGGTCAAGCACCGGGGAGCTGTTTTTT.

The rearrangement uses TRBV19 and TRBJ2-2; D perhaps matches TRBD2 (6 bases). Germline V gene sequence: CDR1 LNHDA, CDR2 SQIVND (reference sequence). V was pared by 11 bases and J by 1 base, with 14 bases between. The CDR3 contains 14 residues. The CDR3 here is CAAGKGLNTGELFF. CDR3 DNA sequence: TGTGCCGCCGGTAAGGGACTGAACACCGGGGAGCTGTTTTTT.